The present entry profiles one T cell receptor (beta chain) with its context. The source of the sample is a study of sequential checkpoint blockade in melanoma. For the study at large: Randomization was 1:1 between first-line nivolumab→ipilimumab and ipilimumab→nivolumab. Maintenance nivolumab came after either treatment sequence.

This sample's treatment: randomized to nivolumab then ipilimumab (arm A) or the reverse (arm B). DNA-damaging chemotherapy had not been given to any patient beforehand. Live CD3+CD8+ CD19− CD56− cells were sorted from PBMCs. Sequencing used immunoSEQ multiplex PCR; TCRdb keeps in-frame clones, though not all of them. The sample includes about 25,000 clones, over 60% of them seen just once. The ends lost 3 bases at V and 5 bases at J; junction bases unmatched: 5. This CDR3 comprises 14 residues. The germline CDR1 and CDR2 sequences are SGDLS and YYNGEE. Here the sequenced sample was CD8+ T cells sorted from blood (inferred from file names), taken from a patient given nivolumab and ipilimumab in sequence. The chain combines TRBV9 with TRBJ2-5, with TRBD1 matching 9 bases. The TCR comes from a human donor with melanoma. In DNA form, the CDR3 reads TGTGCCAGCAGCGAAACAGGGGGCTTGGAGACCCAGTACTTC. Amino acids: CASSETGGLETQYF.